Here is one T cell receptor beta chain with its context. The sample belongs to a study of shared clonotypes between healthy human individuals. CD8 cells regarded as naive lacked CD45RO, were positively chosen for CCR7, and omitted terminally differentiated effector memory CD45RA+ cells. The assay was immunoSEQ multiplex PCR, and TCRdb's table has in-frame clones only and misses some. The sample includes some 2,100,000 clones, roughly 91% of them seen just once. The length of the CDR3 is 16 residues. Germline V gives CDR1 MNHEY, CDR2 SMNVEV (reference sequence). The junction had 12 bases not matched to a gene; V was cut back by 6 bases and J by 4 bases.

This TCR came from a man younger than 35 in good health. Some clones in this sample may be carry-over from other donors' samples. The sequenced sample was naive CD8+ T cells from PBMCs. The chain couples TRBV27 to TRBJ2-1, with 7 bases identical to TRBD2. The CDR3, as DNA: TGTGCCAGCAGCCTTACTCAGCGGGGCGGGTACAATGAGCAGTTCTTC. Its translation: CASSLTQRGGYNEQFF.